This T cell receptor (beta chain) was found in a study of blood T cell repertoires in COVID-19. Trimming cost V 5 bases and J 6 bases; bases outside gene matches: 8. This CDR3 comprises 16 residues. Germline loops: CDR1 LNHDA, CDR2 SQIVND (reference sequence). Here immunoSEQ multiplex PCR was the method, and the copy in TCRdb shows in-frame clones only, minus some. The sample holds roughly 190,000 clones; around 85% are singletons and the top ten take around 9.9%. This TCR derives from a woman aged 60-70 years with COVID-19, enrolled during active disease. The chain is built from TRBV19 and TRBJ2-3; TRBD2 matches 13 bases. Sequencing was performed on peripheral blood. This chain's CDR3 is CASSVGTSGIRDTQYF. The CDR3 nucleotides read TGTGCCAGTAGTGTCGGGACTAGCGGGATTCGGGATACGCAGTATTTT.